The rows below give T cell receptor beta chains drawn from one sample of a study of control samples from healthy donors and cancer patients. Using immunoSEQ multiplex PCR, the repertoire was profiled, and TCRdb retains in-frame clones only, with some absent. The data contain 95,000 to 150,000 clones, approximately 92% of them singletons. Sequencing was done on a sample of PBMCs. The receptors originated from an elderly man with head and neck cancer. The CDR3 runs from the conserved cysteine through the conserved F or W. A D gene is named only where the DNA matches it firmly. Some rows have no size entry. The others give once, few or many, or a class for an expanded clone.

D gene	J gene	V gene	clone size	CDR3 DNA	CDR3 protein
.	TRBJ1-1	TRBV14	.	TGTGCCAGCAGCCGGACAGTTAACACTGAAGCTTTCTTT	CASSRTVNTEAFF
.	TRBJ2-7	TRBV7-6	.	TGTGCCAGCAGCTTAGGGGGTTACTCCTACGAGCAGTACTTC	CASSLGGYSYEQYF
TRBD1	TRBJ1-3	TRBV5-4	.	TGTGCCAGCAGCTCGACAGGGACGGGAAACACCATATATTTT	CASSSTGTGNTIYF
.	TRBJ2-5	TRBV21-1	.	TGTGCCAGCAGCAAAGATGAGACTAGCGGGCCAGCCAAACAAGAGACCCAGTACTTC	CASSKDETSGPAKQETQYF
.	TRBJ2-1	TRBV7-2	.	TGTGCCAGCAGCTTACAGGTCGTCGGTGAGCAGTTCTTC	CASSLQVVGEQFF
.	TRBJ2-3	TRBV6-2/TRBV6-3	.	TGTGCCAGCAGCCCGGGACGGATAAGCACAGATACGCAGTATTTT	CASSPGRISTDTQYF
.	TRBJ2-7	TRBV6-5	once	TGTGCCAGCAGTCGCTCAGGGTTCCGGGAGCAGTACTTC	CASSRSGFREQYF
TRBD2	TRBJ2-7	TRBV6-2/TRBV6-3	.	TGTGCCAGCAGCCCTATAGCGGGAGACCGCGACGAGCAGTACTTC	CASSPIAGDRDEQYF
.	TRBJ2-7	TRBV3-1/TRBV3-2	once	TGTGCCAGCAGCTTTACCCACTACGAGCAGTACTTC	CASSFTHYEQYF
TRBD2	TRBJ2-1	TRBV19	.	TGTGCCAGTAGTGACTCAGCGGGAGCTGTTGTAAATGAGCAGTTCTTC	CASSDSAGAVVNEQFF
.	TRBJ2-3	TRBV3-1/TRBV3-2	few	TGTGCCAGCAGCCAGGCTGGTTTGCAGTATTTT	CASSQAGLQYF
TRBD2	TRBJ2-1	TRBV10-3	.	TGTGCCGCCTCCCAGACTAGCAGTTACAATGAGCAGTTCTTC	CAASQTSSYNEQFF
.	TRBJ1-2	TRBV6-5	.	TGTGCCAGCAGTCTAGAGACCGGATGGGGCTATGGCTACACCTTC	CASSLETGWGYGYTF
TRBD2	TRBJ2-1	TRBV4-3	few	TGCGCCAGCAGCCAGGCTAGCGGTCCTGACAATGAGCAGTTCTTC	CASSQASGPDNEQFF
TRBD1	TRBJ1-1	TRBV5-1	.	TGCGCCAGCAGCTTGGGACAGGGTTACACTGAAGCTTTCTTT	CASSLGQGYTEAFF
.	TRBJ1-1	TRBV7-9	.	TGTGCCAGCAGCTTAACTTCCCCTGGGACTGAAGCTTTCTTT	CASSLTSPGTEAFF
.	TRBJ1-1	TRBV7-6	.	TGTGCCAGCAGCTCTACTAGGAACACTGAAGCTTTCTTT	CASSSTRNTEAFF
.	TRBJ1-1	TRBV9	.	TGTGCCAGCAGCGTCCTACAGGGAGCGACTGAAGCTTTCTTT	CASSVLQGATEAFF
TRBD1	TRBJ1-2	TRBV12-3/TRBV12-4	once	TGTGCCAGCAAGGACAGGGAAGGGCGAGGCTACACCTTC	CASKDREGRGYTF
.	TRBJ2-7	TRBV3-1/TRBV3-2	.	TGTGCCAGCAGCCAAGAACTTACCTCCTACGAGCAGTACTTC	CASSQELTSYEQYF
TRBD1	TRBJ1-3	TRBV10-2	.	TGCGCCAGCAGTGAACACGACCGGACAGGGGTTGCAGGAAACACCATATATTTT	CASSEHDRTGVAGNTIYF
TRBD1	TRBJ2-3	TRBV7-9	once	TGTGCCAGCAGCCCCCGGGACAGGGGAGTTACGCAGTATTTT	CASSPRDRGVTQYF
.	TRBJ1-5	TRBV12-3/TRBV12-4	.	TGTGCCAGCGGGAGGGGCAATCAGCCCCAGCATTTT	CASGRGNQPQHF
TRBD1	TRBJ1-2	TRBV4-3	few	TGCGCCAGCAGCCCGGCAGGGGGTTGGCATGGCTACACCTTC	CASSPAGGWHGYTF
.	TRBJ2-3	TRBV12-3/TRBV12-4	once	TGTGCCAGCAGTTTAGCGCAATCAGATACGCAGTATTTT	CASSLAQSDTQYF